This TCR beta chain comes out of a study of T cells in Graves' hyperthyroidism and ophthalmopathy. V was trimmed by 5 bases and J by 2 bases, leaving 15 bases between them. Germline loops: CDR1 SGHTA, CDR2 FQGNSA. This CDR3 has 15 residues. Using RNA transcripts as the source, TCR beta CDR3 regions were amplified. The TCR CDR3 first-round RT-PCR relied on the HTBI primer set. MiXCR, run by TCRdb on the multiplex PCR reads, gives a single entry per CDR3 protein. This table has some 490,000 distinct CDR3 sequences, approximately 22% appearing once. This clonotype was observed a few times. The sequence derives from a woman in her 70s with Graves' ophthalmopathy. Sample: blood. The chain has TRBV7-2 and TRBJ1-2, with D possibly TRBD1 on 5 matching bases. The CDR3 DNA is TGTGCCAGCAGCGCCCGACAGCATGACAACTATGGCTACACCTTC. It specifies CASSARQHDNYGYTF.